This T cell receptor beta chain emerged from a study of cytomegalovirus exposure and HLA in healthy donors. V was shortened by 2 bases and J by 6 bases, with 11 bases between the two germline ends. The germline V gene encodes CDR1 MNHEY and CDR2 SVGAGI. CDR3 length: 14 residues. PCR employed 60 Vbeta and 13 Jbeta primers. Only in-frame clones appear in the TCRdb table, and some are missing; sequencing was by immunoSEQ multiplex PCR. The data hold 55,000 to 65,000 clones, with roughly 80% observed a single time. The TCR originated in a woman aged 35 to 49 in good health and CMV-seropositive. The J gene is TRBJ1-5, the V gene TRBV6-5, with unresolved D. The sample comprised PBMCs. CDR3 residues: CASSYVEGSQPQHF. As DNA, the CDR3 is TGTGCCAGCAGTTACGTTGAGGGAAGTCAGCCCCAGCATTTT.